This T cell receptor beta chain was recovered during a study of control samples from healthy donors and cancer patients. Clones were read by immunoSEQ multiplex PCR, and TCRdb kept only the in-frame ones, dropping some. The table has some 100,000 clones, over 75% seen once. This CDR3 is 13 amino acids long. Trimming took 3 bases from V and 7 from J, leaving 10 bases between them. Germline CDR1 reads SNHLY; CDR2 reads FYNNEI. This receptor was obtained from a woman in her 50s in good health. Sequencing used blood. The V call is TRBV2, the J call TRBJ1-5; no reliable D call. The CDR3 nucleotides read TGTGCCAGCAGTGATTATGAGGTGCAGCCCCAGCATTTT. Its protein is CASSDYEVQPQHF.